This is a list of T cell receptor beta chains from one sample in a study of T cell responses to AZD1222 COVID-19 vaccine. Produced via immunoSEQ multiplex PCR; TCRdb's table is partial and in-frame only. The sample records around 100,000 clones, roughly 87% being singletons. The starting material was peripheral blood, obtained 28 days after the second AZD1222 dose. The receptors here all came from an adult who received the AZD1222 COVID-19 vaccine. Both conserved end residues are part of each CDR3. Fields, in order: J gene, V gene, clone size, D gene, CDR3 DNA, CDR3 protein. A D gene is named only where the DNA matches it firmly. Rows may omit the clone size; those that give it use once, few, many or a size class.

TRBJ1-2,TRBV12-3/TRBV12-4,-,-,TGTGCCAGCGGACGGGGCACAGCCTATGGCTACACCTTC,CASGRGTAYGYTF
TRBJ1-2,TRBV10-2,once,TRBD1,TGCGCCAGCAGTGAAATGGACAGGGGGCATGGCTACACCTTC,CASSEMDRGHGYTF
TRBJ1-5,TRBV18,-,-,TGTGCCAGCTCACCACCAGGGGTGGACCAGCCCCAGCATTTT,CASSPPGVDQPQHF
TRBJ1-1,TRBV10-2,-,TRBD1,TGCGCCAGCAGTGACGGACAGGGACGACCTGCTGAAGCTTTCTTT,CASSDGQGRPAEAFF
TRBJ2-2,TRBV5-1,-,-,TGCGCCAGCAGCTTGGTCCCTAGCACGGGCACCGGGGAGCTGTTTTTT,CASSLVPSTGTGELFF
TRBJ2-1,TRBV27,-,-,TGTGCCAGCAGTGCGTCTCTGATGAGCTCCTACAATGAGCAGTTCTTC,CASSASLMSSYNEQFF
TRBJ2-5,TRBV3-1/TRBV3-2,-,-,TGTGCCAGCAGCCAAGGACAGGTTCAGGAAGAGACCCAGTACTTC,CASSQGQVQEETQYF
TRBJ1-1,TRBV28,-,-,TGTGCCAGCAGTTTGGTCGGACTCCCGGGCACTGAAGCTTTCTTT,CASSLVGLPGTEAFF
TRBJ1-3,TRBV30,-,-,TGTGCCTGGAGTGACGACCCCAGGGAGACTGGAAACACCATATATTTT,CAWSDDPRETGNTIYF
TRBJ2-1,TRBV10-3,-,-,TGTGCCATCAGTGGACCTGATATAGGGCGTGGTGAGCAGTTCTTC,CAISGPDIGRGEQFF
TRBJ1-2,TRBV10-3,-,TRBD1,TGTGCCATCAGTGAGGGTGGACAGGGGGGAAACTATGGCTACACCTTC,CAISEGGQGGNYGYTF
TRBJ1-1,TRBV24-1,-,-,TGTGCCACCAGTGCAGGGGAGACTGAAGCTTTCTTT,CATSAGETEAFF
TRBJ2-1,TRBV29-1,-,TRBD2,TGCAGCGTTGACTTTAGGGCTAGCGGGCATTACTACAATGAGCAGTTCTTC,CSVDFRASGHYYNEQFF
TRBJ2-1,TRBV7-2,-,TRBD2,TGTGCCAGCAGCTTATCACTAGCGGGAGCCCAGGAGCAGTTCTTC,CASSLSLAGAQEQFF
TRBJ1-1,TRBV2,few,TRBD1,TGTGCCAGCAGGACAGGGGGTGGTGAAGCTTTCTTT,CASRTGGGEAFF
TRBJ1-2,TRBV28,-,TRBD1,TGTGCCAGCAGTCCCGCCGGGACAGGGGGCCGCGGGTACTATGGCTACACCTTC,CASSPAGTGGRGYYGYTF
TRBJ2-7,TRBV6-2/TRBV6-3,-,-,TGTGCCAGCAGTTACAGTAGGGGCTACGAGCAGTACTTC,CASSYSRGYEQYF
TRBJ1-3,TRBV3-1/TRBV3-2,-,TRBD1,TGTGCCAGCAGCTCCGACAGGGGAAGGGTTGGTGGAGCTGGAAACACCATATATTTT,CASSSDRGRVGGAGNTIYF
TRBJ2-2,TRBV12-5,once,TRBD1,TGTGCTAGTGGTTTGTGGACAGGGAACACCGGGGAGCTGTTTTTT,CASGLWTGNTGELFF
TRBJ1-1,TRBV6-5,-,-,TGTGCCAGCAGTCCCAGGGGTGGCACTGAAGCTTTCTTT,CASSPRGGTEAFF
TRBJ1-6,TRBV4-2,-,-,TGTGCCAGCCAATCACGGAATAATTCACCCCTCCACTTT,CASQSRNNSPLHF
TRBJ2-1,TRBV4-3,-,TRBD1,TGCGCCAGCAGCGCCAACTACCGGGACAGGGCTTATTCTCTGAGAGGCAATGAGCAGTTCTTC,CASSANYRDRAYSLRGNEQFF
TRBJ2-3,TRBV6-4,-,TRBD2,TGTGCCAGCAGTGACGTACTAGCGGGAGCAGATACGCAGTATTTT,CASSDVLAGADTQYF
TRBJ1-2,TRBV18,-,TRBD1,TGTGCCAGCTCACCGGGACAGGACTATGGCTACACCTTC,CASSPGQDYGYTF
TRBJ2-2,TRBV11-2,-,TRBD2,TGTGCCAGCAGCGCCGGACTAGCGGGAGTGAACACCGGGGAGCTGTTTTTT,CASSAGLAGVNTGELFF
TRBJ1-2,TRBV3-1/TRBV3-2,-,TRBD1,TGTGCCAGCAGCAAATGGGACAGGGTCGAACTCGGCTACACCTTC,CASSKWDRVELGYTF
TRBJ2-1,TRBV5-1,few,TRBD2,TGCGCCAGCAGCAAGGGACTAGCGGGAGGAAATGAGCAGTTCTTC,CASSKGLAGGNEQFF
TRBJ2-7,TRBV18,-,-,TGTGCCAGCTCACGGGACGGCTACGAGCAGTACTTC,CASSRDGYEQYF
TRBJ2-7,TRBV19,few,TRBD1,TGTGCCAGTAGCGCCGGGACAGGGGGCTACGAGCAGTACTTC,CASSAGTGGYEQYF
TRBJ1-5,TRBV28,few,-,TGTGCCAGCAGTTTGTTGGGAAGCAATCAGCCCCAGCATTTT,CASSLLGSNQPQHF
TRBJ1-5,TRBV24-1,-,-,TGTGCCACCAGTGAACGGGGTTTGGGCAATCAGCCCCAGCATTTT,CATSERGLGNQPQHF
TRBJ2-2,TRBV5-1,once,-,TGCGCCAGCAGCTTGGTGCCAGGGGCGGGCACCGGGGAGCTGTTTTTT,CASSLVPGAGTGELFF
TRBJ2-3,TRBV24-1,-,TRBD2,TGTGCCACTAGCTCTAGCGGGGTCGAACCGGATACGCAGTATTTT,CATSSSGVEPDTQYF
TRBJ2-3,TRBV3-1/TRBV3-2,-,-,TGTGCCAGCAGCGGTTTTAGCGGAAGCACAGATACGCAGTATTTT,CASSGFSGSTDTQYF
TRBJ1-4,TRBV2,-,-,TGTGCCAGCAATCAACAGGGCGAGGGGGAAAAACTGTTTTTT,CASNQQGEGEKLFF
TRBJ2-3,TRBV30,-,TRBD2,TGTGCCTGGAGGTCAGCGGGAGGGGTCATAGATACGCAGTATTTT,CAWRSAGGVIDTQYF
TRBJ2-6,TRBV3-1/TRBV3-2,-,-,TGTGCCAGCAGCCATGACTCTGGGGCCAACGTCCTGACTTTC,CASSHDSGANVLTF
TRBJ2-3,TRBV18,once,-,TGTGCCAGCTCACCACCCCAGGGAGTCACAGATACGCAGTATTTT,CASSPPQGVTDTQYF
TRBJ1-5,TRBV19,-,-,TGTGCCAGTGCGGGGGGACAGCCCCAGCATTTT,CASAGGQPQHF
TRBJ1-2,TRBV3-1/TRBV3-2,-,-,TGTGCCAGCAGCCCCGGAGCTAACTATGGCTACACCTTC,CASSPGANYGYTF
TRBJ2-3,TRBV19,-,TRBD1,TGTGCCAGTAGTTTCAGGACAGGGGGTTCGACAGATACGCAGTATTTT,CASSFRTGGSTDTQYF
TRBJ1-4,TRBV20-1,few,-,TGCAGTGCGAGTCGACAGGCCGTGGGCGAAAAACTGTTTTTT,CSASRQAVGEKLFF